The entry below describes one T cell receptor (beta chain). No antigen is known for it. Produced via immunoSEQ multiplex PCR; TCRdb's table is partial and in-frame only. The sample has about 480,000 clones, around nine tenths seen once. The sample belongs to a study of Ad26.COV2.S vaccination and SARS-CoV-2 variants. Study as a whole: Once, or twice with 56 days between doses, Ad26.COV2.S was given intramuscularly.

The sample's treatment: some 20 received Ad26.COV2.S at low or high dose, single or two shots; about 5 received placebo; per-sample allocation not given. Day 63 following the first vaccine or placebo injection was when the samples were taken. V was trimmed by 7 bases and J by 0 bases, leaving 11 bases between them. CDR1 MNHEY and CDR2 SVGAGI come from the germline V gene. The CDR3 has 14 amino acids. Findings and caveats of the study: Non-spike TCR breadth showed similarity between vaccine and placebo recipients. There was reportedly substantial breadth in spike-specific CD8+ and CD4+ T cell responses after vaccination. Responses of T cells in total may have been underestimated by the TCR breadth and depth analyses.

V gene TRBV6-5 combines with J gene TRBJ2-3; unclear D gene. The TCR originated in a person aged 18-65 years who received the Ad26.COV2.S COVID-19 vaccine or a placebo. This material consisted of peripheral blood, taken in a trial of Ad26.COV2.S vaccine versus placebo. As DNA, the CDR3 is TGTGCCAGCATTTCGAGAACTAGCACAGATACGCAGTATTTT. This encodes CASISRTSTDTQYF.